What follows is one TCR beta chain and its context. Its antigen is as yet unknown. Among the patients, none had received any treatment before thyroid surgery. The record originates from a study of metastatic and nonmetastatic thyroid tumors. Across the whole study: Repertoires of blood and of tissue (tumor or nodule) from malignant and benign thyroid patients were compared. General study results and limits: The study reportedly found significantly higher TCR beta diversity in malignant thyroid tumors than benign nodules, in blood and tumor.

In the original processing: Construction of a distant-metastasis classifier for papillary thyroid cancer relied on CDR3 differences across clinicopathological groups. Through MiXCR, TCRdb re-clonotyped the PCR reads. V and J calls and clone size were set by TCRdb, not the authors. The repertoire holds about 93,000 clones, roughly 13% seen once, with roughly 10% in the top ten. Sequenced sample: blood. The sequence was obtained from a female donor with papillary thyroid cancer or a benign thyroid nodule (not recorded which). Some clones in this sample may be carry-over from other donors' samples.

The DNA for the CDR3 is TGTGCCAGCAGCTTAGAACTCGGTTACGAGCAGTACTTC. It translates to CASSLELGYEQYF. V is TRBV7-9 and J is TRBJ2-7; D remains unclear. The CDR3 runs 13 residues. Germline CDR1 SEHNR, CDR2 FQNEAQ (reference sequence). The V and J ends lost 1 base and 4 bases respectively, with 8 bases between them.